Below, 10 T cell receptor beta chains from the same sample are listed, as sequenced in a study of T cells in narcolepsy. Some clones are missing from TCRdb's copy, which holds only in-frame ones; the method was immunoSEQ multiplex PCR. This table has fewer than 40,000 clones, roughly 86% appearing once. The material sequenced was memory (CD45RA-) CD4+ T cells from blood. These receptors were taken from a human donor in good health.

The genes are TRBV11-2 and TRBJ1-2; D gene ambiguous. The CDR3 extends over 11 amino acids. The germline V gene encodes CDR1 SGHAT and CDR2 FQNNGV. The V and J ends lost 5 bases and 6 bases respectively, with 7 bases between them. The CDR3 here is CASSGPDGYTF. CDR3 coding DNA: TGTGCCAGCAGCGGTCCCGATGGCTACACCTTC.

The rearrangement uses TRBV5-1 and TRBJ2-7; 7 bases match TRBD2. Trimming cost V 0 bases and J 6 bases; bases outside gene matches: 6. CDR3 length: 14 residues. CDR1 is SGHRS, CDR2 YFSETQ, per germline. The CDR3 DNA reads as TGCGCCAGCAGCTTGGGGACTAGAACGGGCGAGCAGTACTTC. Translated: CASSLGTRTGEQYF.

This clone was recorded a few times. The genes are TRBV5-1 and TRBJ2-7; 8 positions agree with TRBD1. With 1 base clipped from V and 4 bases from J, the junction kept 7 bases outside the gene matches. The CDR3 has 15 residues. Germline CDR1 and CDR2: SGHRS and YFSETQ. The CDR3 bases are TGCGCCAGCAGCTTGACGACAGGGGACCGGTACGAGCAGTACTTC. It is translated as CASSLTTGDRYEQYF.

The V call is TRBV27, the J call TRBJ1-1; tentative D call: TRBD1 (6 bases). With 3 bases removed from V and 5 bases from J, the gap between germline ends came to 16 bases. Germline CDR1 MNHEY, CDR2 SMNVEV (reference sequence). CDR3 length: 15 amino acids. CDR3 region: CASSFSLGGGTEAFF. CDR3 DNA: TGTGCCAGCAGTTTCTCCCTCGGGGGCGGTACTGAAGCTTTCTTT.

This chain's CDR3 is CASSLREAGELFF. In nucleotides, the CDR3 is TGCGCCAGCAGCTTGAGGGAGGCCGGGGAGCTGTTTTTT. This chain joins TRBV5-1 and TRBJ2-2; D perhaps matches TRBD2 (6 bases). Germline CDR1 and CDR2: SGHRS and YFSETQ. Trimming left V 1 base short and J 6 bases short, with 7 bases between. The CDR3 consists of 13 residues.

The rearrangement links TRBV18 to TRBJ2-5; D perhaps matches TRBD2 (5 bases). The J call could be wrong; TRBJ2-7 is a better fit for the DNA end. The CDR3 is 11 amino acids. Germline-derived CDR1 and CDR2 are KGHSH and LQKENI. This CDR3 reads CASSSGDEQYF. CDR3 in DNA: TGTGCCAGCTCATCCGGGGACGAGCAGTACTTC.

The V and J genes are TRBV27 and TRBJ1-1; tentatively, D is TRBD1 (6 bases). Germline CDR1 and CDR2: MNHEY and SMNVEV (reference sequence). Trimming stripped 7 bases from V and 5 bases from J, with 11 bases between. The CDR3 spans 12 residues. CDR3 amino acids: CASKGGLTEAFF. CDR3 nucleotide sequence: TGTGCCAGCAAAGGGGGGCTGACTGAAGCTTTCTTT.

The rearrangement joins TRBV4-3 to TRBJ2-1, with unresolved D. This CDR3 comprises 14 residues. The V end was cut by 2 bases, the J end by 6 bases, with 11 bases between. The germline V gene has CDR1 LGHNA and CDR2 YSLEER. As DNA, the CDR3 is TGCGCCAGCAGCCAATTTTATGGACCCAATGAGCAGTTCTTC. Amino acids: CASSQFYGPNEQFF.

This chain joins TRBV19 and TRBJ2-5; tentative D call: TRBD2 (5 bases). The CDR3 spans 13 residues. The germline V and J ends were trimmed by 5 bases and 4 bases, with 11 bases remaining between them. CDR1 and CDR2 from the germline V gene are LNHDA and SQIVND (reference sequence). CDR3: CASSPGNRETQYF. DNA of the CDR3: TGTGCCAGTAGTCCGGGGAATCGAGAGACCCAGTACTTC.

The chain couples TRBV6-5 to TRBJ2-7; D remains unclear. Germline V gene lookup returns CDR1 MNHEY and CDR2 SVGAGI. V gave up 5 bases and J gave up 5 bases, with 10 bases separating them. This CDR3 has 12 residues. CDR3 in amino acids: CASSGAVDEQYF. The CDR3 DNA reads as TGTGCCAGCAGTGGAGCCGTCGACGAGCAGTACTTC.